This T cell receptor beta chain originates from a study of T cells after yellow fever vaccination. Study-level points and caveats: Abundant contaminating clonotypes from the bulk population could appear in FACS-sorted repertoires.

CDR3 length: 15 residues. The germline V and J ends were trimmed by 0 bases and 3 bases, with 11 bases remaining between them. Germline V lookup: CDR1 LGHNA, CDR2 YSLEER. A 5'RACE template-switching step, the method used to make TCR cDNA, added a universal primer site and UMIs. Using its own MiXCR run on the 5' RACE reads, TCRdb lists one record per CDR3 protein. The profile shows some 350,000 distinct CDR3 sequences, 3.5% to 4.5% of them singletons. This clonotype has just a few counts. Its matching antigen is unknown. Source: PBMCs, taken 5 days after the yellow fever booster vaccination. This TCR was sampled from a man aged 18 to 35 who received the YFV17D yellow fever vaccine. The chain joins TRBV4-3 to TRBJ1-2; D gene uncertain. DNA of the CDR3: TGCGCCAGCAGCCAAGACCCGGGATCGGACTATGGCTACACCTTC. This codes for CASSQDPGSDYGYTF.